Each of the 8 T cell receptor beta chains below was sequenced from the same sample in a study of shared clonotypes between healthy human individuals. Profiled with immunoSEQ multiplex PCR; TCRdb holds only in-frame clones, not every one. The sample yields nearly 2 million clones, approximately 94% seen once. Naive CD8 cells, CD45RO-negative and positively selected for CCR7, excluded terminally differentiated effector memory CD45RA+ cells. What was sequenced was naive CD8+ T cells sorted from blood. The receptors stem from a man between 18 and 35 years old in good health.

Of note for this clone: The same CDR3 is also encoded by other DNA sequences in this sample. The V and J genes are TRBV19 and TRBJ2-7; D not certain. CDR3 length: 14 residues. CDR1 and CDR2 (germline): LNHDA, SQIVND (reference sequence). V was cut by 1 base and J by 0 bases, with 7 bases left in between. CDR3 coding DNA: TGTGCCAGTAGTATAGTCGGCAGCTCCTACGAGCAGTACTTC. Encoded protein: CASSIVGSSYEQYF.

In DNA form, the CDR3 reads TGTGCCAGCAGCTTAGGAGGGTTCGGGAAAGAGACCCAGTACTTC. This gives the protein CASSLGGFGKETQYF. V and J are TRBV7-9 and TRBJ2-5, with D possibly matching TRBD2 (5 bases). Germline-derived CDR1 and CDR2 are SEHNR and FQNEAQ (reference sequence). There are 15 residues in the CDR3. V gave up 1 base and J gave up 3 bases, with 12 bases separating them.

This sequence joins TRBV7-6 and TRBJ2-3, with a tentative D call TRBD2 (6 bases). This CDR3 comprises 16 residues. V gave up 3 bases and J gave up 4 bases, with 17 bases separating them. Germline V gives CDR1 SGHVS, CDR2 FNYEAQ. The CDR3 is CASSFFYPGVPDTQYF. CDR3 in DNA: TGTGCCAGCAGCTTTTTTTATCCGGGAGTCCCAGATACGCAGTATTTT.

The V call is TRBV13, the J call TRBJ2-5; either TRBD1 or TRBD2 may supply D (5 bases each). V was trimmed by 5 bases and J by 4 bases, leaving 17 bases between them. CDR1 is PRHDT and CDR2 is FYEKMQ in the germline V gene (reference sequence). This CDR3 has 15 amino acids. CDR3 sequence: CASSLRGTRGETQYF. CDR3 nucleotides: TGTGCCAGCAGCCTCCGGGGCACGAGGGGAGAGACCCAGTACTTC.

The J gene is TRBJ2-7, the V gene TRBV7-9, with TRBD2 matching 7 bases. Germline V gives CDR1 SEHNR, CDR2 FQNEAQ (reference sequence). V was clipped by 2 bases and J by 7 bases; unmatched bases: 14. The CDR3 has 16 amino acids. CDR3 sequence reads: CASSLMEAGAQGEQYF. The CDR3 DNA sequence: TGTGCCAGCAGCTTAATGGAGGCGGGAGCCCAAGGGGAGCAGTACTTC.

The V gene is TRBV28, the J gene TRBJ1-1; D is unclear. V was clipped by 2 bases and J by 1 base, with 11 bases between them. The length of the CDR3 is 15 residues. Germline V lookup: CDR1 MDHEN, CDR2 SYDVKM. The CDR3 loop is CASSLMALGNTEAFF. For the CDR3, the DNA is TGTGCCAGCAGTTTAATGGCCTTGGGGAACACTGAAGCTTTCTTT.

This clone was picked up one time. This sample includes further DNA sequences coding for the same CDR3. J is TRBJ2-7 and V is TRBV6-5; 7 bases are shared with TRBD1. Germline-derived CDR1 and CDR2 are MNHEY and SVGAGI. V lost 2 bases and J lost 2; bases outside the gene matches: 6. The CDR3 is made up of 15 amino acids. The CDR3 loop is CASSYGGDRAYEQYF. In nucleotides, the CDR3 is TGTGCCAGCAGTTACGGGGGCGACAGGGCCTACGAGCAGTACTTC.

This sequence joins TRBV28 and TRBJ1-2, with D possibly matching TRBD1 (5 bases). Per the germline V gene, CDR1 is MDHEN and CDR2 is SYDVKM. V was clipped by 3 bases and J by 1 base, with 9 bases between them. CDR3 length equals 14 residues. As DNA, the CDR3 is TGTGCCAGCAGTTTTGACAGTATTAACTATGGCTACACCTTC. It specifies CASSFDSINYGYTF.